This entry lists 6 T cell receptor beta chains sequenced from one sample in a study of blood T cell repertoires in COVID-19. Here immunoSEQ multiplex PCR was the method, and the copy in TCRdb shows in-frame clones only, minus some. The repertoire holds about 190,000 clones, with roughly four fifths as singletons. The sample consisted of peripheral blood. The receptors stem from a woman between 50 and 59 years old with acute or convalescent COVID-19.

The chain uses TRBV28 and TRBJ2-2; 11 bases match TRBD1. The CDR3 covers 14 residues. Germline assignment: CDR1 MDHEN and CDR2 SYDVKM. V was clipped by 6 bases and J by 9 bases; unmatched bases: 6. CDR3 protein: CASRGTGGHRELFF. In nucleotides, the CDR3 is TGTGCCAGCAGGGGGACAGGGGGACACCGGGAGCTGTTTTTT. The full variable domain, completed using reference TRBV28 and TRBJ2-2, is DVKVTQSSRYLVKRTGEKVFLECVQDMDHENMFWYRQDPGLGLRLIYFSYDVKMKEKGDIPEGYSVSREKKERFSLILESASTNQTSMYLCASRGTGGHRELFFGEGSRLTVL.

The chain links TRBV6-6 to TRBJ1-4, with no clear D. The V end was cut by 6 bases, the J end by 1 base, with 9 bases between. The CDR3 is 14 amino acids. The germline V gene has CDR1 MNHNY and CDR2 SVGAGI (reference sequence). The CDR3 DNA reads as TGTGCCAGCAGGGTCTCAGGAACTAATGAAAAACTGTTTTTT. This encodes CASRVSGTNEKLFF.

This clone was found a few times. The chain links TRBV30 to TRBJ1-5; perhaps TRBD1 as D (6 bases). The CDR3 runs 13 residues. In germline, CDR1 is GTSNPN, CDR2 SVGIG (reference sequence). V lost 2 bases and J 6 bases, leaving 11 bases between the germline ends. This CDR3 is CAWSTRGGQPQHF. The CDR3 coding sequence is TGTGCCTGGAGTACCAGGGGCGGTCAGCCCCAGCATTTT.

This chain connects TRBV6-5 to TRBJ1-5, with a possible D match to TRBD1 (6 bases). V shed 2 bases and J shed 6 bases, with 8 bases lying between them. CDR1 is MNHEY, CDR2 SVGAGI, per germline. There are 13 residues in the CDR3. The CDR3 protein is CASSYLGGQPQHF. In nucleotides, the CDR3 is TGTGCCAGCAGTTACCTAGGGGGTCAGCCCCAGCATTTT.

This sequence joins TRBV30 and TRBJ2-7, with D possibly being TRBD2 (6 bases). V lost 3 bases to trimming and J lost 3 bases, with 18 bases between them. This CDR3 contains 15 residues. Looked up from germline, CDR1 is GTSNPN and CDR2 is SVGIG (reference sequence). DNA for the CDR3: TGTGCCTGGAGCGGGAGCGCAGGGTCTCTCTACGAGCAGTACTTC. It specifies CAWSGSAGSLYEQYF.

The chain employs TRBV7-2 and TRBJ2-1; possibly TRBD2 for D (6 bases). V was cut by 0 bases and J by 11 bases, with 11 bases left in between. The germline V gene encodes CDR1 SGHTA and CDR2 FQGNSA. The CDR3 consists of 13 residues. CDR3 nucleotide sequence: TGTGCCAGCAGCTTAGCGGGGGACTGGAAGCAGTTCTTC. This encodes CASSLAGDWKQFF. Filled out from reference TRBV7-2 and TRBJ2-1, the complete variable domain reads GAGVSQSPSNKVTEKGKDVELRCDPISGHTALYWYRQSLGQGLEFLIYFQGNSAPDKSGLPSDRFSAERTGGSVSTLTIQRTQQEDSAVYLCASSLAGDWKQFFGPGTRLTVL.